This TCR beta chain was retrieved from a study of response to subunit inactivated influenza vaccine. Study-level points and caveats: It was the authors' suggestion that each seasonal influenza vaccination recruits few new T cells.

Notes on this clonotype: Its antigen is as yet unknown.

Germline V lookup: CDR1 WNHNN, CDR2 SYGVQD (reference sequence). Trimming took 5 bases from V and 2 from J, leaving 17 bases between them. This CDR3 contains 16 residues. TCRdb reprocessed the RT-PCR reads with MiXCR, giving one entry per CDR3 protein. The table records a few hundred thousand distinct CDR3 sequences, 20% to 25% of them present only once. The origin of this receptor is a man between 45 and 75 years old who received an inactivated influenza vaccine. The sample was PBMCs from blood, taken around 22 months after vaccination. The chain uses TRBV10-1 and TRBJ2-3; possibly TRBD1 for D (5 bases). The DNA for the CDR3 is TGCGCCAGCAGTCTACAAGAAGGGGCAAACACAGATACGCAGTATTTT. This gives the protein CASSLQEGANTDTQYF.